The 9 T cell receptor beta chains listed next were all sequenced from one sample in a study of blood T cell repertoires in COVID-19. Clones were read by immunoSEQ multiplex PCR, and TCRdb kept only the in-frame ones, dropping some. The top ten clones hold roughly 8% of a sample with under 200,000 clones, roughly 84% of them seen once. Specimen: peripheral blood. The source of these receptors is a woman aged 55-70 years with COVID-19, enrolled during active disease.

This chain uses TRBV18 with TRBJ2-5; perhaps TRBD2 as D (6 bases). Trimming cost V 4 bases and J 4 bases, with 13 bases left between them. CDR3 length equals 14 residues. CDR1 is KGHSH and CDR2 is LQKENI in the germline V gene. In DNA form, the CDR3 reads TGTGCCAGCTCACTTATGACTAGTGGAGAGACCCAGTACTTC. It yields the protein CASSLMTSGETQYF.

The gene calls are TRBV5-1 and TRBJ1-1, with 7 bases matching TRBD1. This CDR3 has 15 amino acids. J lost 0 bases, V lost 6 bases, and 8 bases had no gene match. The germline V gene encodes CDR1 SGHRS and CDR2 YFSETQ. CDR3 protein: CASTNQGELNTEAFF. The CDR3 DNA sequence: TGCGCCAGCACCAATCAGGGGGAACTGAACACTGAAGCTTTCTTT.

The V gene is TRBV7-8, the J gene TRBJ1-1; D is uncertain. The CDR3 loop spans 12 amino acids. V lost 5 bases, J lost 5 bases, and 9 bases lay in between. Looked up from germline, CDR1 is SGHVS and CDR2 is FQNEAQ. The CDR3 nucleotides read TGTGCCAGCAGCCTTCCGGGGACTGAAGCTTTCTTT. The encoded protein is CASSLPGTEAFF.

The chain links TRBV5-1 to TRBJ2-2; D is perhaps TRBD2 (5 bases). The V end lost 0 bases, the J end lost 5 bases, and 11 bases lay between the germline ends. This CDR3 region has 15 residues. Looked up from germline, CDR1 is SGHRS and CDR2 is YFSETQ. CDR3 amino acids: CASSLVLGGTGELFF. CDR3 bases: TGCGCCAGCAGCTTGGTCCTCGGCGGGACCGGGGAGCTGTTTTTT.

This clone was recorded at least ten times. The V gene is TRBV2, the J gene TRBJ1-4, with D perhaps TRBD1 (6 bases). The CDR3 covers 14 residues. CDR1 and CDR2 (germline): SNHLY, FYNNEI. The ends were cut back, 5 bases at V and 8 bases at J, with 15 bases in the middle. The DNA for the CDR3 is TGTGCCAGCAGTTCTACCAGGGGAGGGGAAAAACTGTTTTTT. Residues: CASSSTRGGEKLFF.

The chain employs TRBV6-6 and TRBJ1-2, with D maybe TRBD1 (5 bases). V lost 4 bases and J 6 bases, leaving 15 bases between the germline ends. Germline CDR1 is MNHNY and CDR2 is SVGAGI (reference sequence). The CDR3 loop spans 14 amino acids. CDR3 nucleotide sequence: TGTGCCAGCAGTTCGCCCCCCGCAGGGAATGGCTACACCTTC. Its translation: CASSSPPAGNGYTF.

V and J are TRBV5-1 and TRBJ1-2; a weak D match, TRBD1 (5 bases). V lost 3 bases and J lost 1, with 19 bases in between. Germline CDR1 and CDR2: SGHRS and YFSETQ. The CDR3 contains 17 residues. The CDR3 region is CASSSTQAGHFNYGYTF. The CDR3 DNA follows: TGCGCCAGCAGCTCCACCCAGGCCGGACATTTTAACTATGGCTACACCTTC.

The chain uses TRBV10-1 and TRBJ2-3; D ambiguous. The CDR3 contains 12 residues. The germline V gene has CDR1 WNHNN and CDR2 SYGVQD (reference sequence). V was cut by 5 bases and J by 6 bases, with 9 bases left in between. In nucleotides, the CDR3 is TGCGCCAGCAGTCGAGAGGTGGATACGCAGTATTTT. Its translation is CASSREVDTQYF.

The CDR3 DNA reads TGTGCCAGTAGTCCCGTCGGAGGCACTGAAGCTTTCTTT. It codes for CASSPVGGTEAFF. The rearrangement joins TRBV19 to TRBJ1-1; no firm D call. V gave up 5 bases and J gave up 4 bases, with 11 bases separating them. The CDR3 is made up of 13 amino acids. Germline V gene lookup returns CDR1 LNHDA and CDR2 SQIVND (reference sequence). Drawing the rest from reference TRBV19 and TRBJ1-1, the complete variable domain is DGGITQSPKYLFRKEGQNVTLSCEQNLNHDAMYWYRQDPGQGLRLIYYSQIVNDFQKGDIAEGYSVSREKKESFPLTVTSAQKNPTAFYLCASSPVGGTEAFFGQGTRLTVV.